The source of this T cell receptor (beta chain) is a study of neurological immune-mediated disorders. The CDR3 has 13 amino acids. Trimming shortened V by 3 bases and J by 8 bases, and 13 bases separated the two germline ends. The germline V gene has CDR1 SQVTM and CDR2 ANQGSEA. TCRdb called the 5' RACE reads again in MiXCR, with one record for every CDR3 protein. Here the sample spans approximately 40,000 distinct CDR3 sequences, 10% to 15% being singletons. This clonotype was seen repeatedly, ten times or more. Its antigen is unidentified. Whole-study results and caveats: Because no CDR3 amino acid sequences were shared across subjects by expanded clones, private repertoires were suggested in all groups. TCR clonal expansion peaked in HTLV-1-associated myelopathy patients and was lowest in multiple sclerosis patients.

Sequenced input: PBMCs. The V call is TRBV29-1, the J call TRBJ1-4, with a weak D call TRBD1 (5 bases). The receptor's source is a female donor in good health. CDR3 bases: TGCAGCGTTGAGTTGGGAGGGGACGAAAAACTGTTTTTT. Translating gives CSVELGGDEKLFF.